The clone carrying this T cell receptor (beta chain) is a singleton in its sample. Germline V gives CDR1 KGHDR, CDR2 SFDVKD. The CDR3 runs to 14 residues. Trimming removed 5 bases from V and 2 bases from J, with 12 bases in between. The data belong to a study of blood T cell repertoires in COVID-19. Whole-study context: Samples of COVID-19 (acute and convalescent) were obtained from the United States, Italy and Spain.

Profiling relied on immunoSEQ multiplex PCR, and the TCRdb table lists in-frame clones only, not all of them. The table includes about 45,000 clones, more than 80% detected once. The sequence was obtained from a man older than 75 in a cohort sampled during active COVID-19. The sequenced material came from peripheral blood. The J gene is TRBJ2-7, the V gene TRBV24-1, with D tentatively TRBD2 (5 bases). CDR3 residues: CATSAPGSPYEQYF. The CDR3 nucleotides read TGTGCCACCAGTGCCCCGGGAAGCCCCTACGAGCAGTACTTC.